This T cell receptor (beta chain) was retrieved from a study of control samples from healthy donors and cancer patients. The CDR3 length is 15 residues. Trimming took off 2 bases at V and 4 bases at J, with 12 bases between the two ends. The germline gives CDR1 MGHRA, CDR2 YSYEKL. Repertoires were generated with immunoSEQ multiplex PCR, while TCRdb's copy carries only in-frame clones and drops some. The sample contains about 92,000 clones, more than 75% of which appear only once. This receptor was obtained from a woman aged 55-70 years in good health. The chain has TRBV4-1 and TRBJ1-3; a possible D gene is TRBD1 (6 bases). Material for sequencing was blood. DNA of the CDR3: TGCGCCAGCAGCCAACCGGCAGGGGTCGGAAACACCATATATTTT. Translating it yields CASSQPAGVGNTIYF.